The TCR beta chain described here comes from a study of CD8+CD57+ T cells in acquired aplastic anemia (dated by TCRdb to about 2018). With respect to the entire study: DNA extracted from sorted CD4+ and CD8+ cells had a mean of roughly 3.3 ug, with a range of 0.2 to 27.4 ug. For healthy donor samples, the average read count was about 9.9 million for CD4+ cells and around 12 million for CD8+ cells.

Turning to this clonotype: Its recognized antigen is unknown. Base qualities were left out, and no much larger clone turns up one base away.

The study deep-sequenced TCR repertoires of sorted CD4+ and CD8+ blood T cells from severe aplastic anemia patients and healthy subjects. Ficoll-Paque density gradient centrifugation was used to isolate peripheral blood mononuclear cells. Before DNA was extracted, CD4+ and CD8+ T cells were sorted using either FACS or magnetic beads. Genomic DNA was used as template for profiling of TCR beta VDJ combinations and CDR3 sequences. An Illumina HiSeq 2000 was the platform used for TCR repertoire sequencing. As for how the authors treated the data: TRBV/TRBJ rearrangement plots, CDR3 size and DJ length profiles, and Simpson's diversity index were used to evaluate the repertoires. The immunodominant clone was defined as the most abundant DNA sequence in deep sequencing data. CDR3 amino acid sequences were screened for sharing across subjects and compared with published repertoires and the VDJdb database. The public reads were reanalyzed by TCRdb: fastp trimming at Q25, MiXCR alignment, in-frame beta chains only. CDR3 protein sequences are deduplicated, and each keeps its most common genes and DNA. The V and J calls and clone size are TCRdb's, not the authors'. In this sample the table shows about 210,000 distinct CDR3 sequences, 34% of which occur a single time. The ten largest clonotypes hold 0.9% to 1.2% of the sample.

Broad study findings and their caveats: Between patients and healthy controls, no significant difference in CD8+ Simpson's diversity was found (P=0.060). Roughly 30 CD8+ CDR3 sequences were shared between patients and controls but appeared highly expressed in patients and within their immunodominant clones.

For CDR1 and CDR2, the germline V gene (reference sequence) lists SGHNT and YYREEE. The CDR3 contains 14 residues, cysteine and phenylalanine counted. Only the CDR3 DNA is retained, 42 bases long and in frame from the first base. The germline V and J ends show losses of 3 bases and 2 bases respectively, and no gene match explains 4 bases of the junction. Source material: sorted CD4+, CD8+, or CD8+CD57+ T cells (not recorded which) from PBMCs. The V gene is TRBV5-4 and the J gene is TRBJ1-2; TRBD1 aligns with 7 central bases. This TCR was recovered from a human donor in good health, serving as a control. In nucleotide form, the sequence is TGTGCCAGCAGCTCAGAACAGGGGAACTATGGCTACACCTTC. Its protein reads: CASSSEQGNYGYTF.